The following is a T cell receptor beta chain sequence with its context. Per the authors' pipeline: Cell counts per sample came from amplifying reference gene primers. Clones were read by immunoSEQ multiplex PCR, and TCRdb kept only the in-frame ones, dropping some. From that table come the V and J calls and clone size; the DNA was used to work out D and trimming. The data hold around 440,000 clones, with about nine tenths observed a single time. The Seattle site enrolled patients during active infection and followed them longitudinally. These data belong to a study of blood T cell repertoires in COVID-19. Trimming shortened V by 8 bases and J by 6 bases, and 9 bases separated the two germline ends. CDR1 is MNHEY and CDR2 is SVGAGI in the germline V gene. The length of the CDR3 is 11 residues.

The chain couples TRBV6-5 to TRBJ2-3, with no clear D. The sample consisted of peripheral blood. This sequence was found in a woman aged 45-65 years with COVID-19, enrolled during active disease. The CDR3 nucleotides read TGTGCCAGCCGAGTTATGGATACGCAGTATTTT. Protein: CASRVMDTQYF.